Shown below are 6 T cell receptor beta chains from a single sample sequenced in a study of blood T cell repertoires in COVID-19. The repertoire was sequenced with immunoSEQ multiplex PCR; TCRdb's copy has only in-frame clones and lacks some. The sample consists of 100,000 or so clones, around 90% of them appearing once. The sequenced sample was peripheral blood. Source of these receptors: a man aged 45-65 years with active COVID-19.

V usage is TRBV30 and J usage is TRBJ1-1; D call uncertain. Looked up from germline, CDR1 is GTSNPN and CDR2 is SVGIG (reference sequence). This CDR3 is 12 amino acids long. Trimming removed 5 bases at V and 4 bases at J, with 11 bases between. CDR3 nucleotide sequence: TGTGCCTGGGACCGTGGAGCCACTGAAGCTTTCTTT. Translated: CAWDRGATEAFF.

This clone has more than one count but fewer than ten. This rearrangement joins TRBV9 to TRBJ1-2, with TRBD1 as a possible D gene (5 bases). Trimming shortened V by 4 bases and J by 2 bases, and 15 bases separated the two germline ends. This CDR3 is built from 15 residues. CDR1 and CDR2 (germline): SGDLS, YYNGEE. This chain's CDR3 is CASSPDTTLNYGYTF. Here the CDR3 DNA reads TGTGCCAGCAGCCCGGACACGACTTTAAACTATGGCTACACCTTC.

This chain uses TRBV4-2 with TRBJ2-1, with TRBD1 as a possible D gene (5 bases). The CDR3 spans 14 residues. Germline CDR1 is LGHNA and CDR2 is YNFKEQ. V dropped 4 bases and J dropped 3 bases, with 10 bases sitting between them. In nucleotides, the CDR3 is TGTGCCAGCAGCCTTGACAGTTTCTACAATGAGCAGTTCTTC. It is translated as CASSLDSFYNEQFF.

The chain uses TRBV6-5 and TRBJ2-7; possible D gene TRBD1, 5 bases. V gave up 6 bases and J gave up 3 bases, with 15 bases separating them. Germline V gene sequence: CDR1 MNHEY, CDR2 SVGAGI. The CDR3 is made up of 14 amino acids. Written as DNA, the CDR3 is TGTGCCAGCAGGAAAACCTTCGACAGCTACGAGCAGTACTTC. Translated: CASRKTFDSYEQYF.

CDR3 loop: CASTGLAGGPETQYF. For the CDR3, the DNA is TGTGCCAGCACGGGACTAGCGGGGGGGCCTGAGACCCAGTACTTC. V and J are TRBV2 and TRBJ2-5; TRBD2 matches 16 bases. V lost 7 bases and J lost 5; bases outside the gene matches: 4. Germline-derived CDR1 and CDR2 are SNHLY and FYNNEI. This CDR3 comprises 15 residues. Using reference TRBV2 and TRBJ2-5 for the parts outside the CDR3, the full variable domain is EPEVTQTPSHQVTQMGQEVILRCVPISNHLYFYWYRQILGQKVEFLVSFYNNEISEKSEIFDDQFSVERPDGSNFTLKIRSTKLEDSAMYFCASTGLAGGPETQYFGPGTRLLVL.

The chain couples TRBV12-3 or TRBV12-4 to TRBJ2-3, with 7 bases aligning to TRBD2. The J segment lost 5 bases and the V segment lost 7 bases, leaving 6 bases of the junction unmatched. CDR3 length: 13 amino acids. The CDR3 sequence is CASTPGGVDTQYF. CDR3 DNA sequence: TGTGCCAGCACCCCTGGGGGGGTAGATACGCAGTATTTT.